This passage covers 21 T cell receptor beta chains from one sample sequenced in a study of cytomegalovirus exposure and HLA in healthy donors. The study ran its PCR with 60 Vbeta and 13 Jbeta primers. Only in-frame clones appear in the TCRdb table, and some are missing; sequencing was by immunoSEQ multiplex PCR. The top ten clones hold around an eighth of a sample with tens of thousands of clones, 75% to 90% of them seen once. Specimen: PBMCs. Source of these receptors: a woman between 25 and 40 years old in good health and CMV-seropositive.

This chain connects TRBV25-1 to TRBJ2-3; tentative D call: TRBD2 (5 bases). The CDR3 runs 14 residues. Between the trimmed V and J ends, which lost 8 bases and 2 bases, there was a span of 14 bases. In germline, CDR1 is MGHDK, CDR2 SYGVNS. The CDR3 loop is CASRGQISTDTQYF. For the CDR3, the DNA is TGTGCCAGCCGCGGGCAGATCTCCACAGATACGCAGTATTTT.

V gene TRBV7-3 combines with J gene TRBJ1-1; 11 positions agree with TRBD1. The length of the CDR3 is 13 residues. Trimming at V came to 2 bases and at J to 7 bases, leaving 0 bases not matched to a gene. Per the germline V gene, CDR1 is SGHTA and CDR2 is FQGTGA. The CDR3 sequence: CASSLGTGGEAFF. The CDR3, as DNA: TGTGCCAGCAGCTTAGGGACAGGGGGTGAAGCTTTCTTT. The whole variable domain, remainder taken from reference TRBV7-3 and TRBJ1-1, is GAGVSQTPSNKVTEKGKYVELRCDPISGHTALYWYRQSLGQGPEFLIYFQGTGAADDSGLPNDRFFAVRPEGSVSTLKIQRTERGDSAVYLCASSLGTGGEAFFGQGTRLTVV.

With respect to this clone: This same CDR3 is encoded by further DNA sequences in the sample. The chain links TRBV11-2 to TRBJ2-7; possible D gene TRBD2, 5 bases. The CDR3 is 15 residues long. Trimming took off 1 base at V and 2 bases at J, with 12 bases between the two ends. Germline lookup yields CDR1 SGHAT and CDR2 FQNNGV. CDR3 amino acids: CASSLGGRLTYEQYF. The CDR3 DNA reads as TGTGCCAGCAGCTTAGGAGGGCGCCTTACCTACGAGCAGTACTTC.

This rearrangement joins TRBV5-1 to TRBJ1-1; perhaps TRBD1 as D (6 bases). This CDR3 is built from 15 residues. CDR1 and CDR2 (germline): SGHRS, YFSETQ. The V and J ends lost 1 base and 1 base respectively, with 11 bases between them. The CDR3 sequence: CASSLMGASNTEAFF. The DNA of the CDR3 is TGCGCCAGCAGCTTGATGGGGGCTTCGAACACTGAAGCTTTCTTT.

The V call is TRBV6-6, the J call TRBJ1-5; 9 bases line up with TRBD1. CDR1 is MNHNY, CDR2 SVGAGI, per germline (reference sequence). Unmatched junction bases numbered 4, after V lost 0 bases and J lost 4 bases. This CDR3 has 16 amino acids. The DNA of the CDR3 is TGTGCCAGCAGTTACTCGAAGGGACAGGGTAATCAGCCCCAGCATTTT. This gives the protein CASSYSKGQGNQPQHF.

The chain links TRBV10-2 to TRBJ2-7; 9 bases agree with TRBD1. This CDR3 comprises 14 residues. V dropped 4 bases and J dropped 1; count of bases not matched to a gene: 2. Germline V gene sequence: CDR1 WSHSY, CDR2 SAAADI. The CDR3 region is CASSAGQGSYEQYF. The CDR3 nucleotides read TGCGCCAGCAGTGCAGGACAGGGGTCCTACGAGCAGTACTTC.

The chain carries TRBV27 and TRBJ2-7, with 9 nucleotides matching TRBD2. The CDR3 is made up of 15 amino acids. Losses at the gene ends were 3 bases for V and 5 bases for J; bases not matched to a gene: 8. CDR1 and CDR2 from the germline V gene are MNHEY and SMNVEV (reference sequence). DNA for the CDR3: TGTGCCAGCAGTTTTAGCGGGAGAATCCCTCACGAGCAGTACTTC. Amino acids: CASSFSGRIPHEQYF.

V and J are TRBV7-9 and TRBJ1-5; 10 positions match TRBD1. Germline-derived CDR1 and CDR2 are SEHNR and FQNEAQ (reference sequence). This CDR3 has 15 amino acids. J was trimmed by 7 bases and V by 4 bases; bases with no gene match: 7. In nucleotides, the CDR3 is TGTGCCAGCAGCTCCGGGACAGGGGCAGGACAGCCCCAGCATTTT. It encodes CASSSGTGAGQPQHF. The whole variable domain, filled in from reference TRBV7-9 and TRBJ1-5, reads DTGVSQNPRHKITKRGQNVTFRCDPISEHNRLYWYRQTLGQGPEFLTYFQNEAQLEKSRLLSDRFSAERPKGSFSTLEIQRTEQGDSAMYLCASSSGTGAGQPQHFGDGTRLSIL.

The chain recombines TRBV6-6 with TRBJ2-1; D gene ambiguous. The CDR3 totals 14 residues. Germline V gene sequence: CDR1 MNHNY, CDR2 SVGAGI (reference sequence). The V end lost 0 bases, the J end lost 9 bases, and 12 bases lay between the germline ends. As DNA, the CDR3 is TGTGCCAGCAGTTACTCCGCCCTGGGCATTGAGCAGTTCTTC. Translating it yields CASSYSALGIEQFF.

In this sample, this clone turned up once. The rearrangement joins TRBV13 to TRBJ2-7, with 7 bases lining up with TRBD2. Germline trimming cut 5 bases from V and 6 bases from J; bases unmatched to any gene: 10. Germline CDR1 reads PRHDT; CDR2 reads FYEKMQ (reference sequence). The CDR3 spans 14 residues. Written as DNA, the CDR3 is TGTGCCAGCAGCCTCAGCGGGATTCGGCTCGAGCAGTACTTC. Its translation: CASSLSGIRLEQYF.

This rearrangement joins TRBV19 to TRBJ1-1; D is undetermined. V was shortened by 6 bases and J by 1 base, with 15 bases between the two germline ends. CDR3 length equals 15 residues. The germline gives CDR1 LNHDA, CDR2 SQIVND (reference sequence). This chain's CDR3 is CASRLQSGGNTEAFF. DNA of the CDR3: TGTGCCAGTAGACTTCAAAGTGGTGGGAACACTGAAGCTTTCTTT.

The rearrangement uses TRBV7-9 and TRBJ2-7, with a possible D match to TRBD1 (6 bases). V lost 4 bases and J 1 base, leaving 8 bases between the germline ends. This CDR3 region has 13 residues. CDR1 and CDR2 from the germline V gene are SEHNR and FQNEAQ (reference sequence). The CDR3, as DNA: TGTGCCAGCAGCTCAGGACAGTCCTACGAGCAGTACTTC. It yields the protein CASSSGQSYEQYF. Full variable domain (outside the CDR3, taken from reference TRBV7-9 and TRBJ2-7): DTGVSQNPRHKITKRGQNVTFRCDPISEHNRLYWYRQTLGQGPEFLTYFQNEAQLEKSRLLSDRFSAERPKGSFSTLEIQRTEQGDSAMYLCASSSGQSYEQYFGPGTRLTVT.

This chain uses TRBV5-4 with TRBJ2-1; the match to TRBD1 covers 10 bases. V lost 4 bases and J lost 4; bases outside the gene matches: 5. The CDR3 has 15 residues. CDR1 is SGHNT and CDR2 is YYREEE in the germline V gene (reference sequence). CDR3 protein: CASSTRTGGYNEQFF. The CDR3 coding sequence is TGTGCCAGCAGCACCCGGACAGGGGGTTACAATGAGCAGTTCTTC.

The V and J genes are TRBV5-1 and TRBJ1-4, with D perhaps matching TRBD1 (5 bases). CDR3 length equals 16 residues. Germline lookup yields CDR1 SGHRS and CDR2 YFSETQ. Trimming took off 4 bases at V and 2 bases at J, with 15 bases between the two ends. In DNA form, the CDR3 reads TGCGCCAGCAGCACCGGGGGGTCCGCCACTAATGAAAAACTGTTTTTT. Translation gives CASSTGGSATNEKLFF. The whole variable domain, remainder taken from reference TRBV5-1 and TRBJ1-4, is KAGVTQTPRYLIKTRGQQVTLSCSPISGHRSVSWYQQTPGQGLQFLFEYFSETQRNKGNFPGRFSGRQFSNSRSEMNVSTLELGDSALYLCASSTGGSATNEKLFFGSGTQLSVL.

This chain uses TRBV28 with TRBJ1-1, with TRBD1 matching 10 bases. Germline loops: CDR1 MDHEN, CDR2 SYDVKM. V shed 3 bases, J shed 1 base, and the junction held 8 bases outside the gene matches. The CDR3 consists of 17 residues. The DNA for the CDR3 is TGTGCCAGCAGTTTTGATTCGGGGACAGGGGCGAACACTGAAGCTTTCTTT. This translates into CASSFDSGTGANTEAFF.

The gene calls are TRBV7-3 and TRBJ2-3; 10 bases fit TRBD2. CDR3 length: 15 residues. The germline gives CDR1 SGHTA, CDR2 FQGTGA. V lost 5 bases to trimming and J lost 2 bases; unmatched junction nucleotides: 4. CDR3 protein: CASSPGLAVTDTQYF. The CDR3 DNA sequence: TGTGCCAGCAGCCCCGGACTAGCGGTCACAGATACGCAGTATTTT.

The rearrangement uses TRBV5-1 and TRBJ2-7, with D perhaps TRBD2 (5 bases). The germline gives CDR1 SGHRS, CDR2 YFSETQ. The CDR3 covers 15 residues. Trimming removed 4 bases from V and 4 bases from J, with 18 bases in between. In DNA, the CDR3 is TGCGCCAGCAGCCGGGAAGCGAGTTTAGTGTACGAGCAGTACTTC. This translates into CASSREASLVYEQYF.

The J gene is TRBJ1-4, the V gene TRBV4-1, with D unclear. Trimming stripped 2 bases from V and 4 bases from J, with 8 bases between. This CDR3 spans 14 amino acids. CDR1 is MGHRA, CDR2 YSYEKL, per germline. DNA for the CDR3: TGCGCCAGCAGCCAAACAGTGAATAATGAAAAACTGTTTTTT. Translating it yields CASSQTVNNEKLFF.

The chain employs TRBV14 and TRBJ2-5; D is perhaps TRBD1 (6 bases). The J call is uncertain, as TRBJ2-7 better fits the DNA end. This CDR3 comprises 17 residues. CDR1 is SGHDN, CDR2 FVKESK, per germline. The CDR3 nucleotides are TGTGCCAGCAGCCAAGTGGGTCGTCGGACAGCTGCCTACGAGCAGTACTTC. It encodes CASSQVGRRTAAYEQYF.

This chain connects TRBV6-5 to TRBJ1-3, with TRBD1 as a possible D gene (6 bases). CDR1 and CDR2 (germline): MNHEY, SVGAGI. The CDR3 runs 15 residues. V lost 5 bases to trimming and J lost 2 bases, with 13 bases between them. The CDR3 bases are TGTGCCAGCAGTCGCGAACAGGGAGCTGGAAACACCATATATTTT. Its translation: CASSREQGAGNTIYF.

The chain is built from TRBV5-1 and TRBJ1-2, with TRBD1 matching over 10 bases. CDR1 and CDR2 from the germline V gene are SGHRS and YFSETQ. V dropped 2 bases and J dropped 8; count of bases not matched to a gene: 3. The CDR3 is 13 residues long. Written as DNA, the CDR3 is TGCGCCAGCAGCTTCGGGACAGGGGACGGCTACACCTTC. Translation: CASSFGTGDGYTF.